This T cell receptor (beta chain) emerged from a study of cytomegalovirus exposure and HLA in healthy donors (TCRdb year 2017). Background on the whole study: According to a later analysis, the 110 or so validation repertoires were produced on the same platform as the 666 repertoires of the first cohort. The aim of the study was to test whether cataloging public T cell receptors could identify signatures of past pathogen exposure. In addition to the first cohort of 650 to 800 subjects, a separate validation cohort of some 120 different subjects was used. To predict cytomegalovirus infection status, the study combined high-throughput TCR immunosequencing, statistical association of individual TCRs with disease status, and machine learning. General study outcomes and caveats: The classifier was reported to diagnose cytomegalovirus status with high specificity and sensitivity in both the original cohort and the validation cohort. The authors suggested that the approach could potentially be generalized to other disease states and immunological phenotypes. A later analysis lacked HLA typing for the validation cohort, so it scored co-occurrence in that cohort across all 120 or so repertoires. A few of the identified cytomegalovirus-associated TCR beta chains were confirmed in vitro to be specific for cytomegalovirus antigens. In the study, some 160 TCR beta chains were listed as associated with cytomegalovirus. Of the cluster scores, around 95% were above 0 in a later analysis, which found that TCRs clustered in the first cohort also tended to co-occur in the 120 validation repertoires. While some public TCRs were present in many individuals, most TCR sequences turned up only very rarely across donors.

The donors were included in the validation cohort of over a hundred subjects, a group kept apart from the roughly 670-subject first cohort. As concerns this clone: Its antigen specificity is not known. The record has no base qualities; no much larger clone is one base away.

Preparation of the library involved the immunoSEQ multiplex PCR assay. The authors' analysis ran thus. A statistical classification framework was developed to diagnose cytomegalovirus status using the catalog of TCR beta chain sequences. Held by TCRdb, this immuneACCESS table contains in-frame sequences only and omits some clones. Under half of the omission traces to an unresolved V gene where checked; the cause of the rest is unknown. The V and J calls and clone size come from that table; D and trimming were worked out from the DNA. This sample lists 180,000 or so clones; 87% were detected once. More than 1.3% of the sample lies in the top ten. V loses 0 bases, J loses 0 bases, and the germline ends lie 9 bases apart. Including the terminal cysteine and phenylalanine, the CDR3 comprises 15 residues. Solely the CDR3 DNA is kept, with 45 bases framed from the first base. The germline V gene specifies SGHRS as CDR1 and YFSETQ as CDR2.

The specimen was PBMCs. The sequence is built from TRBV5-1 and TRBJ1-1, with no confident D gene call. This TCR was sampled from a woman in her twenties or thirties in good health and CMV-seronegative. The CDR3 region reads CASSLAPEVNTEAFF. The nucleotides read TGCGCCAGCAGCTTGGCTCCTGAGGTGAACACTGAAGCTTTCTTT.